These 24 T cell receptor beta chains originate from one sample sequenced in a study of cytomegalovirus exposure and HLA in healthy donors. Primers: 60 Vbeta forward and 13 Jbeta reverse. Method: immunoSEQ multiplex PCR; TCRdb's copy keeps in-frame clones and lacks some. The table records more than 90,000 clones, 78% of them present only once. What was sequenced was PBMCs. These receptors all come from a woman aged 40-49 years in good health and CMV-seronegative.

V and J are TRBV2 and TRBJ1-1; D unresolved. Germline lookup yields CDR1 SNHLY and CDR2 FYNNEI. V lost 8 bases, J lost 0 bases, and 10 bases lay in between. The CDR3 is made up of 13 amino acids. CDR3 sequence (DNA): TGTGCCAGCTCCCCGGGGTTGAACACTGAAGCTTTCTTT. Translation: CASSPGLNTEAFF.

The chain couples TRBV7-2 to TRBJ2-5; D gene ambiguous. The DNA end favors TRBJ2-7, so the J call may be wrong. The CDR3 runs 13 residues. CDR1 is SGHTA, CDR2 FQGNSA, per germline. The CDR3 sequence: CASSFGSSYEQYF. Written as DNA, the CDR3 is TGTGCCAGCAGCTTTGGTTCCTCCTACGAGCAGTACTTC.

The chain combines TRBV15 with TRBJ1-3; weak D call: TRBD1 (6 bases). This CDR3 is built from 15 residues. Germline V lookup: CDR1 LNHNV, CDR2 YYDKDF (reference sequence). V lost 4 bases and J lost 3, with 13 bases in between. In DNA, the CDR3 is TGTGCCACCAGCAAACCAGGGGATGGTGGAAACACCATATATTTT. The encoded protein is CATSKPGDGGNTIYF.

The CDR3 nucleotides are TGTGCCAGCAGCTTCGGCGGGAGATCAGAGACCCAGTACTTC. Translation: CASSFGGRSETQYF. The rearrangement joins TRBV13 to TRBJ2-5, with 7 bases identical to TRBD2. Trimming took 3 bases from V and 4 from J; bases not matched to a gene: 5. The CDR3 totals 14 residues. CDR1 is PRHDT, CDR2 FYEKMQ, per germline (reference sequence).

This clone is a singleton in its sample. The chain is built from TRBV27 and TRBJ2-1; 12 nucleotides match TRBD2. Germline V gives CDR1 MNHEY, CDR2 SMNVEV (reference sequence). V gave up 6 bases and J gave up 6 bases; unmatched junction bases: 9. CDR3 size: 16 residues. CDR3 sequence (DNA): TGTGCCAGCAGCAGTCGGACTAGCGGGATATTCAATGAGCAGTTCTTC. As protein: CASSSRTSGIFNEQFF.

This clone has just a few counts. The V gene is TRBV2, the J gene TRBJ1-2; D might be TRBD1 (5 bases). Per germline, CDR1 SNHLY and CDR2 FYNNEI. Trimming took 4 bases from V and 7 from J, leaving 13 bases between them. This CDR3 comprises 13 residues. The CDR3 region is CASSAGRELGYTF. The CDR3, as DNA: TGTGCCAGCAGTGCAGGGAGGGAACTTGGCTACACCTTC.

The gene calls are TRBV27 and TRBJ1-2; D may be TRBD1 (5 bases). The CDR3 covers 14 residues. Germline CDR1 is MNHEY and CDR2 is SMNVEV (reference sequence). The V end was cut by 5 bases, the J end by 8 bases, with 18 bases between. The CDR3 sequence is CASSTTTDERGYTF. CDR3 sequence (DNA): TGTGCCAGCAGTACCACGACAGACGAGCGCGGCTACACCTTC.

The chain couples TRBV2 to TRBJ2-7; 11 bases fit TRBD2. Germline V gene sequence: CDR1 SNHLY, CDR2 FYNNEI. The CDR3 has 15 residues. The V segment lost 7 bases and the J segment 2 bases; nucleotides outside the gene matches: 7. The CDR3, as DNA: TGTGCCAGCAAATTAGCGGGAGGGATCACCTACGAGCAGTACTTC. Translated: CASKLAGGITYEQYF.

The gene calls are TRBV6-4 and TRBJ2-1, with TRBD1 matching 7 bases. This CDR3 is 13 amino acids long. Trimming cost V 5 bases and J 4 bases; bases outside gene matches: 2. Germline V gene data show CDR1 as MRHNA and CDR2 as SNTAGT. The CDR3 nucleotides read TGTGCCAGCAGTTCGACAGGGTACAATGAGCAGTTCTTC. Translation: CASSSTGYNEQFF.

This sequence joins TRBV28 and TRBJ2-3; D might be TRBD2 (5 bases). CDR3 length: 15 residues. V lost 6 bases and J 1 base, leaving 14 bases between the germline ends. Germline CDR1 MDHEN, CDR2 SYDVKM. CDR3 DNA: TGTGCCAGCAGATCCGGGGTGGGAGGCACAGATACGCAGTATTTT. It yields the protein CASRSGVGGTDTQYF.

The chain joins TRBV5-1 to TRBJ1-4, with D possibly being TRBD1 (6 bases). The germline V gene encodes CDR1 SGHRS and CDR2 YFSETQ. V shed 4 bases and J shed 7 bases, with 11 bases lying between them. The CDR3 length is 13 residues. The CDR3 protein is CASSPGQSEKLFF. CDR3 DNA sequence: TGCGCCAGCAGCCCGGGACAATCTGAAAAACTGTTTTTT.

This chain uses TRBV7-9 with TRBJ1-1; D not certain. V shed 5 bases and J shed 6 bases, with 19 bases lying between them. The CDR3 loop spans 15 amino acids. Germline V CDR1 and CDR2: SEHNR, FQNEAQ (reference sequence). CDR3 region: CASSVYPGGYAEAFF. The CDR3 bases are TGTGCCAGCAGCGTCTACCCAGGAGGATATGCTGAAGCTTTCTTT.

This chain joins TRBV19 and TRBJ1-5; 7 nucleotides align to TRBD1. The CDR3 covers 15 residues. Per germline, CDR1 LNHDA and CDR2 SQIVND (reference sequence). Trimming took 4 bases from V and 4 from J; bases not matched to a gene: 7. The CDR3: CASSTYRQGNQPQHF. In DNA form, the CDR3 reads TGTGCCAGTAGTACGTACCGACAGGGAAATCAGCCCCAGCATTTT.

The chain recombines TRBV2 with TRBJ2-3; TRBD2 is a possible D gene (5 bases). Germline V CDR1 and CDR2: SNHLY, FYNNEI. The V end lost 11 bases, the J end lost 0 bases, and 12 bases lay between the germline ends. This CDR3 is built from 13 residues. For the CDR3, the DNA is TGTGCCGACGGGCGGGTGAGCACAGATACGCAGTATTTT. Translation gives CADGRVSTDTQYF. The complete variable domain, with remaining parts taken from reference TRBV2 and TRBJ2-3, reads EPEVTQTPSHQVTQMGQEVILRCVPISNHLYFYWYRQILGQKVEFLVSFYNNEISEKSEIFDDQFSVERPDGSNFTLKIRSTKLEDSAMYFCADGRVSTDTQYFGPGTRLTVL.

V is TRBV7-2 and J is TRBJ1-2; the match to TRBD1 covers 8 bases. The CDR3 covers 16 residues. Germline values: CDR1 SGHTA, CDR2 FQGNSA. V lost 3 bases to trimming and J lost 5 bases; unmatched junction nucleotides: 11. CDR3 residues: CASSFRDRHSLYGYTF. In DNA, the CDR3 is TGTGCCAGCAGCTTCCGGGACAGGCACTCTCTTTATGGCTACACCTTC.

The CDR3 DNA follows: TGCGCCAGCAGCCGGACTAGCGGGAGGTTCTACGAGCAGTACTTC. Its translation is CASSRTSGRFYEQYF. The chain links TRBV5-1 to TRBJ2-7; TRBD2 agrees at 14 bases. Unmatched junction bases numbered 3, after V lost 4 bases and J lost 3 bases. The CDR3 contains 15 residues. The germline V gene encodes CDR1 SGHRS and CDR2 YFSETQ. The full variable domain, completed using reference TRBV5-1 and TRBJ2-7, is KAGVTQTPRYLIKTRGQQVTLSCSPISGHRSVSWYQQTPGQGLQFLFEYFSETQRNKGNFPGRFSGRQFSNSRSEMNVSTLELGDSALYLCASSRTSGRFYEQYFGPGTRLTVT.

The rearrangement links TRBV4-1 to TRBJ1-3, with D unresolved. V lost 4 bases to trimming and J lost 2 bases, with 9 bases between them. Germline V gene data show CDR1 as MGHRA and CDR2 as YSYEKL. CDR3 length: 14 amino acids. The CDR3 DNA reads TGCGCCAGCAGCCCCTTGGGAGCTGGAAACACCATATATTTT. This translates into CASSPLGAGNTIYF.

The V and J genes are TRBV2 and TRBJ1-6; D is possibly TRBD1 (6 bases). The CDR3 length is 14 residues. Between the trimmed V and J ends, which lost 7 bases and 6 bases, there was a span of 13 bases. Germline CDR1 and CDR2: SNHLY and FYNNEI. The CDR3 nucleotides are TGTGCCAGCACCCTGACAGGACCTAATTCACCCCTCCACTTT. It specifies CASTLTGPNSPLHF.

The rearrangement links TRBV28 to TRBJ2-7; a possible D gene is TRBD2 (7 bases). The germline V and J ends were trimmed by 6 bases and 7 bases, with 22 bases remaining between them. From germline, CDR1 is MDHEN and CDR2 SYDVKM. This CDR3 region has 15 residues. CDR3: CASRLRRGGVGEQYF. The CDR3 DNA reads as TGTGCCAGCAGACTCAGGAGGGGGGGTGTGGGGGAGCAGTACTTC.

This clone was picked up a small number of times. The V gene is TRBV10-3, the J gene TRBJ2-4; the D gene is possibly TRBD2 (7 bases). Germline values: CDR1 ENHRY, CDR2 SYGVKD. Trimming took off 2 bases at V and 7 bases at J, with 12 bases between the two ends. This CDR3 has 14 amino acids. The CDR3 spells CAISEKGGGNIQYF. The DNA for the CDR3 is TGTGCCATCAGTGAGAAGGGAGGGGGGAACATTCAGTACTTC.

The V gene is TRBV15, the J gene TRBJ1-1; D not certain. The CDR3 is 15 amino acids. V lost 4 bases and J lost 0, with 12 bases in between. Germline CDR1 reads LNHNV; CDR2 reads YYDKDF (reference sequence). The CDR3 region is CATSILGGMNTEAFF. CDR3 coding DNA: TGTGCCACCAGCATACTGGGAGGGATGAACACTGAAGCTTTCTTT. Supplemented by reference TRBV15 and TRBJ1-1, the full variable domain reads DAMVIQNPRYQVTQFGKPVTLSCSQTLNHNVMYWYQQKSSQAPKLLFHYYDKDFNNEADTPDNFQSRRPNTSFCFLDIRSPGLGDTAMYLCATSILGGMNTEAFFGQGTRLTVV.

This clone was found a few times. The chain has TRBV19 and TRBJ2-2, with 7 positions matching TRBD2. CDR3 length: 15 residues. Losses at the gene ends were 3 bases for V and 7 bases for J; bases not matched to a gene: 8. Germline V gene sequence: CDR1 LNHDA, CDR2 SQIVND (reference sequence). The CDR3 is CASSILSGGVGELFF. The CDR3 DNA reads TGTGCCAGTAGTATCCTATCGGGAGGCGTCGGGGAGCTGTTTTTT.

The rearrangement uses TRBV28 and TRBJ2-7; 15 positions match TRBD2. V was pared by 4 bases and J by 7 bases, with 14 bases of the junction left unmatched. Germline V gene sequence: CDR1 MDHEN, CDR2 SYDVKM. CDR3 length equals 18 residues. This chain's CDR3 is CASSSSPRTSGRVREQYF. CDR3 nucleotide sequence: TGTGCCAGCAGTTCGTCACCCAGGACTAGCGGGAGGGTAAGGGAGCAGTACTTC. Full variable domain (rest looked up from reference TRBV28 and TRBJ2-7): DVKVTQSSRYLVKRTGEKVFLECVQDMDHENMFWYRQDPGLGLRLIYFSYDVKMKEKGDIPEGYSVSREKKERFSLILESASTNQTSMYLCASSSSPRTSGRVREQYFGPGTRLTVT.

V is TRBV11-3 and J is TRBJ2-3; 12 bases are a match to TRBD2. J gave up 8 bases and V 3 bases, and 6 bases lay outside the gene matches. The CDR3 length is 15 residues. Germline loops: CDR1 SGHNT, CDR2 YENEEA. CDR3 region: CASSFLGLAGSTQYF. Written as DNA, the CDR3 is TGTGCCAGCAGCTTCTTAGGACTAGCGGGATCTACGCAGTATTTT. Full variable domain (outside the CDR3, taken from reference TRBV11-3 and TRBJ2-3): EAGVVQSPRYKIIEKKQPVAFWCNPISGHNTLYWYLQNLGQGPELLIRYENEEAVDDSQLPKDRFSAERLKGVDSTLKIQPAELGDSAVYLCASSFLGLAGSTQYFGPGTRLTVL.